This paragraph reports one TCR beta chain. Sample time point: cycle 4 day 1 (C4D1), after less than 7 weeks of nivolumab. Every patient experienced relapse after autologous stem cell transplantation, and brentuximab vedotin exposure varied. This table comes from immunoSEQ multiplex PCR, and its TCRdb copy is limited to in-frame clones, with some not included. The data contain fewer than 100,000 clones, 85% to 95% of them singletons. V dropped 3 bases and J dropped 3; count of bases not matched to a gene: 10. CDR1 and CDR2 from the germline V gene are MDHEN and SYDVKM. CDR3 size: 17 residues. The data were taken from a study of PD-1 blockade in classical Hodgkin lymphoma.

The source material was peripheral blood mononuclear cells (PBMCs), sampled before the fourth cycle of nivolumab. The sequence derives from a human donor with classical Hodgkin lymphoma. The rearrangement joins TRBV28 to TRBJ2-2; TRBD2 aligns across 7 bases. CDR3 DNA: TGTGCCAGCAGTTTCCCCTCTAGCGGTCTCTACACCGGGGAGCTGTTTTTT. It encodes CASSFPSSGLYTGELFF.